A selection of T cell receptor beta chains follows, all from one sample in a study of blood T cell repertoires in COVID-19. Some clones are missing from TCRdb's copy, which holds only in-frame ones; the method was immunoSEQ multiplex PCR. The repertoire holds fewer than 300,000 clones, approximately 86% seen once, with roughly 3.1% in the top ten. The sequenced sample was peripheral blood. These receptors were obtained from a woman between 18 and 29 years old with acute or convalescent COVID-19. Each CDR3 is given with its conserved first and last residue. The D gene is left open where the match is weak. Clone size is not always given. Where it is, it says once, few, many or a class for expanded clones.

>NA|TRBJ2-5|TRBV6-2/TRBV6-3|NA
TGTGCCAGCAGTCCCAACTTCGCCCCGGAGACCCAGTACTTC
CASSPNFAPETQYF
>NA|TRBJ2-7|TRBV10-2|NA
TGCGCCAGCAGTGACAGGGTGCGCGAGCAGTACTTC
CASSDRVREQYF
>NA|TRBJ2-2|TRBV2|TRBD2
TGTGCCAGCAGCCAGACTAGCCCCCGAGACGGGGAGCTGTTTTTT
CASSQTSPRDGELFF
>once|TRBJ2-1|TRBV19|TRBD2
TGTGCCAGTAGTATCGGGCTAGCGGGAAACAATGAGCAGTTCTTC
CASSIGLAGNNEQFF
>NA|TRBJ1-2|TRBV10-3|TRBD1
TGTGCCATCAGTCGTCCCGGGACAGGAATTGATGGCTACACCTTC
CAISRPGTGIDGYTF
>few|TRBJ2-3|TRBV7-3|NA
TGTGCCAGCAGCTCGGACTTGAATACGCAGTATTTT
CASSSDLNTQYF
>once|TRBJ1-4|TRBV5-5|TRBD1
TGTGCCAGCAGCGCACGGACAGGGGTAGATGAAAAACTGTTTTTT
CASSARTGVDEKLFF
>NA|TRBJ2-1|TRBV14|TRBD1
TGTGCCAGCAGAGGGACAGGGCCTACGTCTTACAATGAGCAGTTCTTC
CASRGTGPTSYNEQFF
>NA|TRBJ1-1|TRBV11-3|NA
TGTGCCAGCAGCTTGGGTGCAGGTGAAGCTTTCTTT
CASSLGAGEAFF
>few|TRBJ2-7|TRBV28|NA
TGTGCCAGCAGCCCACTGGACATCTTCTACGAGCAGTACTTC
CASSPLDIFYEQYF
>NA|TRBJ2-1|TRBV9|TRBD1
TGTGCCAGCAGCGTAACGACAGGGGGCTGGAATGAGCAGTTCTTC
CASSVTTGGWNEQFF
>NA|TRBJ2-6|TRBV29-1|NA
TGCAGCGTTGCGCTCGGACTCTCTGGGGCCAACGTCCTGACTTTC
CSVALGLSGANVLTF
>once|TRBJ2-2|TRBV24-1|TRBD2
TGTGCCACCATCTTCCGGGGGGGGTTGCCCGGGGAGCTGTTTTTT
CATIFRGGLPGELFF
>NA|TRBJ2-7|TRBV6-6|NA
TGTGCCAGCAGTCCTCGGGTCGAAGTCGAGCAGTACTTC
CASSPRVEVEQYF
>NA|TRBJ2-1|TRBV15|TRBD2
TGTGCCACCAGCAGAGGGCGGGGGGCCAAGAGCTCCTACAATGAGCAGTTCTTC
CATSRGRGAKSSYNEQFF
>many|TRBJ2-1|TRBV11-2|TRBD2
TGTGCCAGCAGCTTACCAGGACTAGCGGGAAAAAATGAGCAGTTCTTC
CASSLPGLAGKNEQFF
>NA|TRBJ2-2|TRBV16|NA
TGTGCCAGCAGCCAATCGGGCGGGACCGGGGAGCTGTTTTTT
CASSQSGGTGELFF
>NA|TRBJ2-7|TRBV18|TRBD1
TGTGCCAGCTCACCACTCGGACAGGGGAATTGGTCTATATCTGGCGAGCAGTACTTC
CASSPLGQGNWSISGEQYF
>few|TRBJ1-5|TRBV24-1|NA
TGTGCCACCACGGGTGGAAGAAGCAATCAGCCCCAGCATTTT
CATTGGRSNQPQHF
>NA|TRBJ2-3|TRBV10-3|TRBD2
TGTGCCATCAGTGCCGGGCGGGAGGTTGATACGCAGTATTTT
CAISAGREVDTQYF
>NA|TRBJ2-1|TRBV6-5|TRBD1
TGTGCCAGCAGTTACAAAGGGGGCTTCTACAATGAGCAGTTCTTC
CASSYKGGFYNEQFF
>NA|TRBJ2-7|TRBV19|TRBD2
TGTGCCAGTAGTATTTTAGCGGGCGACTACGAGCAGTACTTC
CASSILAGDYEQYF
>NA|TRBJ2-1|TRBV2|TRBD1
TGTGCCAGGGTCCCCGGGACAGGGAACAATGAGCAGTTCTTC
CARVPGTGNNEQFF
>NA|TRBJ2-3|TRBV6-4|TRBD2
TGTGCCAGCAGTGACGCAGCGGGAGGGCCTACAGATACGCAGTATTTT
CASSDAAGGPTDTQYF
>NA|TRBJ2-1|TRBV7-9|NA
TGTGCCAGCAGCTCCCTGGAGGAGGGTGAGCAGTTCTTC
CASSSLEEGEQFF
>NA|TRBJ1-4|TRBV27|TRBD1
TGTGCCAGCAGTTTGGTCGGGACAGGGGTGAAACTGTTTTTT
CASSLVGTGVKLFF
>NA|TRBJ1-4|TRBV25-1|TRBD1
TGTGCCAGCAGTGAATATAGACGGGACAGCGCAACTAATGAAAAACTGTTTTTT
CASSEYRRDSATNEKLFF
>few|TRBJ1-1|TRBV27|NA
TGTGCCAGCAGTTACCTACAGGGGAACACTGAAGCTTTCTTT
CASSYLQGNTEAFF
>NA|TRBJ1-3|TRBV7-9|NA
TGTGCCAGCAGCACCAGCGGTTTTGGAAACACCATATATTTT
CASSTSGFGNTIYF
>NA|TRBJ1-2|TRBV7-2|TRBD1
TGTGCCAGCAGCTTAGTACAGGGGGCGCACCTCGGCTACACCTTC
CASSLVQGAHLGYTF